These 12 T cell receptor beta chains originate from one sample sequenced in a study of T cell clones after liver transplantation. Assay: immunoSEQ multiplex PCR; the TCRdb copy retains only in-frame clones and omits some. The sample contains approximately 100,000 clones, roughly four fifths of which appear only once. Material: CD4+ T cells from blood, obtained about 50 months after liver transplant. All receptors come from a human patient who received a liver transplant. The graft donor may have contributed some T cells.

The DNA for the CDR3 is TGTGCCAGCAGTCGATCCTACCGGGACAGTTATAATTCACCCCTCCACTTT. As protein: CASSRSYRDSYNSPLHF. The chain joins TRBV7-2 to TRBJ1-6, with 7 bases matching TRBD1. Unmatched junction bases numbered 12, after V lost 6 bases and J lost 4 bases. This CDR3 spans 17 amino acids. Germline lookup yields CDR1 SGHTA and CDR2 FQGNSA.

The chain recombines TRBV19 with TRBJ2-3; TRBD2 might be the D (6 bases). Germline CDR1 is LNHDA and CDR2 is SQIVND (reference sequence). V was trimmed by 10 bases and J by 0 bases, leaving 20 bases between them. The CDR3 consists of 16 residues. In DNA, the CDR3 is TGTGCCACCTTCCCCGGGGGACTGAAGAGCACAGATACGCAGTATTTT. Translated, it gives CATFPGGLKSTDTQYF.

V is TRBV13 and J is TRBJ2-3; TRBD2 is a possible D gene (5 bases). The CDR3 is made up of 15 amino acids. V was cut by 2 bases and J by 6 bases, with 15 bases left in between. Germline-derived CDR1 and CDR2 are PRHDT and FYEKMQ (reference sequence). CDR3 bases: TGTGCCAGCAGCTTACGAGCGGACCTTCAGGATACGCAGTATTTT. Protein product: CASSLRADLQDTQYF. The whole variable domain, remainder taken from reference TRBV13 and TRBJ2-3, is AAGVIQSPRHLIKEKRETATLKCYPIPRHDTVYWYQQGPGQDPQFLISFYEKMQSDKGSIPDRFSAQQFSDYHSELNMSSLELGDSALYFCASSLRADLQDTQYFGPGTRLTVL.

In its sample, this clone was seen once. The rearrangement joins TRBV7-6 to TRBJ1-4; D gene uncertain. Trimming removed 3 bases at V and 7 bases at J, with 9 bases between. The germline V gene encodes CDR1 SGHVS and CDR2 FNYEAQ. This CDR3 has 13 residues. The DNA for the CDR3 is TGTGCCAGCAGCTTTTCCGCGGTTGAAAAACTGTTTTTT. Translated: CASSFSAVEKLFF.

The chain is built from TRBV29-1 and TRBJ1-2; 10 bases agree with TRBD1. This CDR3 comprises 13 residues. Germline trimming cut 6 bases from V and 5 bases from J; bases unmatched to any gene: 6. From germline, CDR1 is SQVTM and CDR2 ANQGSEA. CDR3 amino acids: CSVERDRGYGYTF. CDR3 bases: TGCAGCGTGGAACGGGACAGGGGATATGGCTACACCTTC.

The chain's CDR3 is CASSETGAGQETQYF. DNA of the CDR3: TGTGCCAGCAGTGAGACAGGGGCGGGACAAGAGACCCAGTACTTC. The V gene is TRBV6-1, the J gene TRBJ2-5; 8 bases map to TRBD1. Germline-derived CDR1 and CDR2 are MNHNS and SASEGT. The CDR3 has 15 amino acids. V trimming: 3 bases; J trimming: 2 bases; junction bases outside the gene matches: 5.

This clone was counted between two and nine times. V usage is TRBV27 and J usage is TRBJ1-6, with a weak D call TRBD1 (5 bases). V lost 7 bases to trimming and J lost 7 bases, with 14 bases between them. The CDR3 contains 14 residues. CDR1 is MNHEY and CDR2 is SMNVEV in the germline V gene (reference sequence). The CDR3 bases are TGTGCCAGCACCACGGGGCTATCCAATTCACCCCTCCACTTT. Translating gives CASTTGLSNSPLHF.

This clone was seen only a few times. The chain uses TRBV19 and TRBJ2-1; perhaps TRBD2 as D (5 bases). The CDR3 runs 13 residues. Germline V CDR1 and CDR2: LNHDA, SQIVND (reference sequence). The V end lost 5 bases, the J end lost 9 bases, and 14 bases lay between the germline ends. The CDR3 nucleotides are TGTGCCAGTAGTCCCGGGGATATTGGTGAGCAGTTCTTC. Protein product: CASSPGDIGEQFF.

The rearrangement uses TRBV2 and TRBJ1-1; D might be TRBD1 (5 bases). V was trimmed by 8 bases and J by 7 bases, leaving 14 bases between them. The CDR3 runs to 12 residues. Germline CDR1 SNHLY, CDR2 FYNNEI. The CDR3 is CASGQGVGEAFF. CDR3 nucleotide sequence: TGTGCCAGCGGTCAAGGGGTGGGTGAAGCTTTCTTT.

The V and J genes are TRBV21-1 and TRBJ1-2. TRBV21-1 is deemed a pseudogene. The CDR3 has 16 amino acids. CDR3 amino acids: CASSKGRRMSRYGYTF. The CDR3 nucleotides read TGTGCCAGCAGCAAGGGTAGGAGGATGTCCCGGTATGGCTACACCTTC.

V gene TRBV6-5 combines with J gene TRBJ1-5, with D perhaps matching TRBD1 (5 bases). Per the germline V gene, CDR1 is MNHEY and CDR2 is SVGAGI. V gave up 8 bases and J gave up 11 bases, with 13 bases separating them. The CDR3 consists of 11 residues. As DNA, the CDR3 is TGTGCCAGCGGGGGGGTCGCGGCCCAGCATTTT. Translating gives CASGGVAAQHF.

V gene TRBV6-5 combines with J gene TRBJ1-1, with 9 bases identical to TRBD1. The CDR3 has 16 residues. J lost 5 bases, V lost 2 bases, and 9 bases had no gene match. Germline V lookup: CDR1 MNHEY, CDR2 SVGAGI. DNA for the CDR3: TGTGCCAGCAGTTACGCGGGGACAGGGAGAGGTACTGAAGCTTTCTTT. Protein product: CASSYAGTGRGTEAFF.